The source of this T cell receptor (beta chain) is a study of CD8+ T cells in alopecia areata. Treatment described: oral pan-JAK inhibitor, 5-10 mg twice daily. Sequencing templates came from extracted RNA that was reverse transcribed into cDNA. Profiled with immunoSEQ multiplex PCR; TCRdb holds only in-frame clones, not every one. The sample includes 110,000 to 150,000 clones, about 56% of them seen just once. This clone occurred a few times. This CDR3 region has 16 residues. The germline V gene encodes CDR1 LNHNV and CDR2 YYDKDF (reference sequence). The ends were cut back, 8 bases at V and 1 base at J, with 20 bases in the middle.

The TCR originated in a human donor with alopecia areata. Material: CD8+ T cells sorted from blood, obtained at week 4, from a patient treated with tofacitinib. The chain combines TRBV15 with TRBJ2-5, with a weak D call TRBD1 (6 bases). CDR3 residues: CATGDARVGGQETQYF. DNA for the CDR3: TGTGCCACCGGCGACGCCCGTGTAGGGGGCCAAGAGACCCAGTACTTC.